The 31 T cell receptor beta chains below were found in one sample sequenced in a study of naive and memory T cell subsets. Treatment meaning: skin biopsy from PPD injection site in Mantoux-positive individual. The library had UMIs added by 3' ligation of an oligonucleotide to TCR cDNA. Amplification of ligated cDNA took four PCR rounds with SP2 and nested alpha and beta constant primers. Each CDR3 protein gets one entry after TCRdb re-called the UMI-ligation and nested PCR reads with MiXCR. Of about 24,000 distinct CDR3 sequences in the sample, approximately 6% were seen once. The specimen comprised skin, sampled from a tuberculin skin test site. These TCRs come from an adult in good health.

The sample holds many counts of this clonotype. The chain combines TRBV3-1 with TRBJ1-2; maybe TRBD1 (6 bases). Germline V gene lookup returns CDR1 LGHDT and CDR2 YNNKEL (reference sequence). V gave up 4 bases and J gave up 6 bases, with 21 bases separating them. The CDR3 runs to 16 residues. The CDR3 DNA reads as TGTGCCAGCAGCCCGATGGGGACAAAAACAGACGATGGCTACACCTTC. Protein product: CASSPMGTKTDDGYTF.

The chain links TRBV6-5 to TRBJ1-1; D uncertain. Germline V gene data show CDR1 as MNHEY and CDR2 as SVGAGI. V lost 8 bases and J lost 2, with 12 bases in between. CDR3 length: 13 amino acids. The CDR3 loop is CASGSTGNTEAFF. CDR3 sequence (DNA): TGTGCCAGCGGGTCGACGGGAAACACTGAAGCTTTCTTT.

This clonotype was counted at least ten times. The chain recombines TRBV30 with TRBJ2-1, with 11 bases that match TRBD2. CDR3 size: 17 residues. Germline CDR1 and CDR2: GTSNPN and SVGIG (reference sequence). The V segment lost 2 bases and the J segment 4 bases; nucleotides outside the gene matches: 10. The CDR3 coding sequence is TGTGCCTGGAGTTCAGACCTAGCGGGAGGCCAATACAATGAGCAGTTCTTC. This gives the protein CAWSSDLAGGQYNEQFF.

In its sample, this clonotype was seen many times. The chain is built from TRBV20-1 and TRBJ2-7; 7 bases match TRBD2. Trimming cost V 7 bases and J 6 bases; bases outside gene matches: 6. This CDR3 comprises 11 residues. Per the germline V gene, CDR1 is DFQATT and CDR2 is SNEGSKA (reference sequence). The CDR3 DNA reads as TGCAGTGTTCCGGCGGGAGCCGAGCAGTACTTC. Translating gives CSVPAGAEQYF.

In regard to this clonotype: A read error is possible here, since a much larger clone lies one base away. The chain links TRBV2 to TRBJ1-3; a weak D match, TRBD1 (6 bases). V was cut by 2 bases and J by 2 bases, with 16 bases left in between. CDR3 length: 17 residues. The germline V gene encodes CDR1 SNHLY and CDR2 FYNNEI. CDR3 amino acids: CASSEQGRDSAGNTIYF. CDR3 nucleotide sequence: TGTGCCAGCAGTGAACAGGGGCGCGACTCGGCTGGAAACACCATATATTTT.

There are many counts of this clonotype. The genes are TRBV7-2 and TRBJ2-3; D is possibly TRBD1 or TRBD2 (6 bases each). Germline CDR1 reads SGHTA; CDR2 reads FQGNSA. The V and J ends lost 5 bases and 7 bases respectively, with 19 bases between them. The CDR3 totals 15 residues. CDR3 in amino acids: CASSGGGPGLNTQYF. Here the CDR3 DNA reads TGTGCCAGCAGCGGAGGGGGACCAGGTTTAAATACGCAGTATTTT.

This clonotype was seen at least ten times. The CDR3 nucleotides read TGTGCCAGCAGCCTAACAGTTTTGCCCTACGAGCAGTACTTC. It encodes CASSLTVLPYEQYF. The chain recombines TRBV9 with TRBJ2-7; the D is unclear. The germline V gene encodes CDR1 SGDLS and CDR2 YYNGEE. This CDR3 spans 14 amino acids. Trimming pared 4 bases from V and 2 bases from J, leaving 13 bases between.

This clonotype occurred a few times. The chain carries TRBV5-1 and TRBJ2-7; possibly TRBD1 for D (6 bases). This CDR3 has 12 amino acids. V was pared by 3 bases and J by 4 bases, with 8 bases between. The germline CDR1 and CDR2 sequences are SGHRS and YFSETQ. CDR3 in DNA: TGCGCCAGCAGCTCTCAGGGGTACGAGCAGTACTTC. Its translation: CASSSQGYEQYF.

J is TRBJ1-2 and V is TRBV6-5; D is perhaps TRBD1 (6 bases). V lost 2 bases and J lost 6, with 13 bases in between. This CDR3 is built from 14 residues. Germline lookup yields CDR1 MNHEY and CDR2 SVGAGI. CDR3 sequence (DNA): TGTGCCAGCAGTTACCTGGGTGGGGGCGATGGCTACACCTTC. This codes for CASSYLGGGDGYTF.

This clonotype occurred many times. The chain links TRBV24-1 to TRBJ2-5; 8 bases are shared with TRBD1. Trimming at V came to 3 bases and at J to 1 base, leaving 3 bases not matched to a gene. CDR3 size: 15 residues. Germline V gene sequence: CDR1 KGHDR, CDR2 SFDVKD. This CDR3 is CATSDTGGSQETQYF. The CDR3 coding sequence is TGTGCCACCAGTGATACAGGGGGTTCCCAAGAGACCCAGTACTTC.

This clonotype came up many times. This chain uses TRBV6-2 or TRBV6-3 with TRBJ2-3, with TRBD2 matching 10 bases. Trimming removed 7 bases from V and 2 bases from J; junction bases left unmatched: 3. This CDR3 has 14 residues. Germline-derived CDR1 and CDR2 are MNHEY and SVGEGT. In DNA form, the CDR3 reads TGTGCCAGCAAGGGACTAGCGTACACAGATACGCAGTATTTT. It yields the protein CASKGLAYTDTQYF.

This clonotype showed up many times. The chain links TRBV20-1 to TRBJ2-1, with 8 nucleotides matching TRBD2. This CDR3 has 16 amino acids. Germline V gene data show CDR1 as DFQATT and CDR2 as SNEGSKA (reference sequence). The trim removed 5 bases at V and 0 bases at J, leaving 9 bases unmatched. CDR3 residues: CSADLAGLSSYNEQFF. The DNA for the CDR3 is TGCAGTGCTGACCTAGCGGGCCTCAGCTCCTACAATGAGCAGTTCTTC.

This clonotype was counted between two and nine times. V and J are TRBV19 and TRBJ2-1; unclear D gene. This CDR3 contains 13 residues. The germline V gene encodes CDR1 LNHDA and CDR2 SQIVND (reference sequence). V dropped 4 bases and J dropped 10 bases, with 14 bases sitting between them. CDR3 DNA sequence: TGTGCCAGTAGTACGCACGACGGAAAAGAGCAGTTCTTC. It specifies CASSTHDGKEQFF.

There are many counts of this clonotype. For the CDR3, the DNA is TGTGCCAGCAGCGGCCAGGGACTGGGCACTGAAGCTTTCTTT. Protein sequence: CASSGQGLGTEAFF. This chain connects TRBV12-3 or TRBV12-4 to TRBJ1-1, with a possible D match to TRBD1 (5 bases). The CDR3 totals 14 residues. V was clipped by 6 bases and J by 4 bases, with 15 bases between them.

This chain connects TRBV11-2 to TRBJ2-2, with D maybe TRBD2 (6 bases). The CDR3 loop spans 17 amino acids. The germline V gene encodes CDR1 SGHAT and CDR2 FQNNGV. The V gene lost 2 bases and the J gene lost 4 bases, with 17 bases spanning the gap. CDR3 residues: CASSLQTSHGSTGELFF. The CDR3 bases are TGTGCCAGCAGCTTACAAACTAGCCACGGAAGCACCGGGGAGCTGTTTTTT. The full variable domain, its missing parts supplied by reference TRBV11-2 and TRBJ2-2, is EAGVAQSPRYKIIEKRQSVAFWCNPISGHATLYWYQQILGQGPKLLIQFQNNGVVDDSQLPKDRFSAERLKGVDSTLKIQPAKLEDSAVYLCASSLQTSHGSTGELFFGEGSRLTVL.

The chain combines TRBV29-1 with TRBJ1-1; possibly TRBD1 for D (6 bases). This CDR3 contains 14 residues. V shed 7 bases and J shed 2 bases, with 17 bases lying between them. Germline V lookup: CDR1 SQVTM, CDR2 ANQGSEA. CDR3 loop: CSALDNRVNTEAFF. Written as DNA, the CDR3 is TGCAGCGCCTTAGATAACAGGGTAAACACTGAAGCTTTCTTT.

Many counts were recorded for this clonotype. DNA for the CDR3: TGCAGCGCCACCATGGACAGAAACACCATATATTTT. Its protein product is CSATMDRNTIYF. The chain couples TRBV29-1 to TRBJ1-3; weak D call: TRBD1 (5 bases). The CDR3 has 12 residues. Germline CDR1 is SQVTM and CDR2 is ANQGSEA. The V gene lost 7 bases and the J gene lost 5 bases, with 12 bases spanning the gap.

This clonotype has just a few counts. The V call is TRBV5-4, the J call TRBJ1-2; D is uncertain. With 0 bases removed from V and 8 bases from J, the gap between germline ends came to 14 bases. The germline gives CDR1 SGHNT, CDR2 YYREEE (reference sequence). This CDR3 has 14 amino acids. The CDR3 loop reads CASSLDSAVGGYTF. As DNA, the CDR3 is TGTGCCAGCAGCTTGGACAGCGCCGTAGGGGGCTACACCTTC.

This clonotype came up many times. The genes are TRBV6-1 and TRBJ2-7; TRBD1 might be the D (5 bases). Germline CDR1 MNHNS, CDR2 SASEGT. There are 12 residues in the CDR3. Trimming removed 7 bases from V and 2 bases from J, with 9 bases in between. The CDR3 coding sequence is TGTGCCAGCACGACGACAGCCTACGAGCAGTACTTC. Translated, it gives CASTTTAYEQYF.

This clonotype has ten or more counts. J is TRBJ2-1 and V is TRBV2; 8 nucleotides agree with TRBD2. The CDR3 runs 15 residues. The germline CDR1 and CDR2 sequences are SNHLY and FYNNEI. Unmatched junction bases numbered 7, after V lost 7 bases and J lost 2 bases. Here the CDR3 DNA reads TGTGCCAGCAACCGGGGGGGTGCAACCTACAATGAGCAGTTCTTC. This encodes CASNRGGATYNEQFF.

The chain links TRBV5-1 to TRBJ1-5, with 8 bases lining up with TRBD1. The CDR3 runs to 19 residues. Losses at the gene ends were 4 bases for V and 3 bases for J; bases not matched to a gene: 18. From germline, CDR1 is SGHRS and CDR2 YFSETQ. The chain's CDR3 is CASSPGDPRTGLNNQPQHF. The CDR3 region has the DNA TGCGCCAGCAGCCCAGGCGACCCCCGGACAGGGTTAAACAATCAGCCCCAGCATTTT.

This clonotype showed up many times. The chain recombines TRBV7-2 with TRBJ2-7; 12 bases map to TRBD2. The CDR3 runs 15 residues. The ends lost 5 bases at V and 6 bases at J; junction bases unmatched: 8. CDR1 and CDR2 (germline): SGHTA, FQGNSA. Written as DNA, the CDR3 is TGTGCCAGCAGCACGCTAGCGGGAGGGCGCGGCGAGCAGTACTTC. This encodes CASSTLAGGRGEQYF.

This clonotype was picked up many times. V gene TRBV6-1 combines with J gene TRBJ2-7, with D unclear. The CDR3 contains 14 residues. The V gene lost 2 bases and the J gene lost 2 bases, with 10 bases spanning the gap. The germline V gene encodes CDR1 MNHNS and CDR2 SASEGT. The CDR3 region is CASSEWDLPYEQYF. In DNA form, the CDR3 reads TGTGCCAGCAGTGAATGGGATCTCCCCTACGAGCAGTACTTC.

The CDR3: CASSLRGAGYGYTF. CDR3 DNA sequence: TGTGCCAGCAGCTTACGGGGGGCTGGCTATGGCTACACCTTC. This chain connects TRBV7-9 to TRBJ1-2; TRBD1 is a possible D gene (6 bases). This CDR3 spans 14 amino acids. Germline V gene lookup returns CDR1 SEHNR and CDR2 FQNEAQ (reference sequence). The germline V and J ends were trimmed by 2 bases and 4 bases, with 11 bases remaining between them.

This clonotype appeared many times. The rearrangement links TRBV4-3 to TRBJ2-1; D ambiguous. Germline CDR1 reads LGHNA; CDR2 reads YSLEER. The CDR3 length is 15 residues. With 0 bases removed from V and 1 base from J, the gap between germline ends came to 7 bases. DNA for the CDR3: TGCGCCAGCAGCCAAGAACGCACATCCTACAATGAGCAGTTCTTC. It yields the protein CASSQERTSYNEQFF.

V is TRBV2 and J is TRBJ2-3, with D possibly TRBD1 on 8 matching bases. The CDR3 contains 14 residues. V lost 10 bases and J 0 bases, leaving 14 bases between the germline ends. Germline lookup yields CDR1 SNHLY and CDR2 FYNNEI. CDR3 residues: CAKQGGTSTDTQYF. The CDR3 DNA follows: TGTGCCAAACAGGGGGGGACTAGCACAGATACGCAGTATTTT.

This clonotype has more than one count but fewer than ten. The rearrangement links TRBV19 to TRBJ2-1; possibly TRBD2 for D (6 bases). Trimming removed 3 bases from V and 8 bases from J, with 14 bases in between. This CDR3 spans 14 amino acids. Germline assignment: CDR1 LNHDA and CDR2 SQIVND (reference sequence). CDR3 sequence: CASSMSGRGDEQFF. CDR3 sequence (DNA): TGTGCCAGTAGTATGAGCGGGCGGGGAGATGAGCAGTTCTTC.

This clonotype was counted at least ten times. V is TRBV4-3 and J is TRBJ2-3; perhaps D is TRBD1 or TRBD2 (5 bases each). Germline V gives CDR1 LGHNA, CDR2 YSLEER. The V gene lost 1 base and the J gene lost 2 bases, with 16 bases spanning the gap. The length of the CDR3 is 17 residues. The CDR3 region is CASSQGVGTSVTDTQYF. As DNA, the CDR3 is TGCGCCAGCAGCCAAGGAGTAGGGACCAGCGTCACAGATACGCAGTATTTT.

This clonotype turned up a few times. This chain uses TRBV6-5 with TRBJ1-1; D not certain. The germline V gene encodes CDR1 MNHEY and CDR2 SVGAGI. V lost 6 bases and J lost 3, with 11 bases in between. The CDR3 is 13 residues long. The CDR3 DNA reads TGTGCCAGCAGCCTAAACGGACACACTGAAGCTTTCTTT. This translates into CASSLNGHTEAFF.

This clonotype was seen ten or more times. The rearrangement links TRBV27 to TRBJ1-2; TRBD1 is a possible D gene (5 bases). Germline-derived CDR1 and CDR2 are MNHEY and SMNVEV (reference sequence). Trimming pared 3 bases from V and 5 bases from J, leaving 13 bases between. This CDR3 region has 14 residues. The CDR3 sequence: CASSFNRGSYGYTF. The CDR3 DNA reads TGTGCCAGCAGTTTCAATCGGGGCTCATATGGCTACACCTTC.

Regarding this clonotype: This may be a read error: a much more frequent sequence differs by one nucleotide. The chain joins TRBV24-1 to TRBJ2-4; the D is unclear. CDR1 and CDR2 from the germline V gene are KGHDR and SFDVKD. This CDR3 is built from 14 residues. The V end was cut by 4 bases, the J end by 3 bases, with 9 bases between. The DNA for the CDR3 is TGTGCCACCAGTGAGGTAGGAAACAAAAACATTCAGTACTTC. It is translated as CATSEVGNKNIQYF.